A selection of T cell receptor beta chains follows, all from one sample in a study of blood T cell repertoires in COVID-19. Some clones are missing from TCRdb's copy, which holds only in-frame ones; the method was immunoSEQ multiplex PCR. The sample consists of over 150,000 clones, about 83% of them appearing once. Sequenced: peripheral blood. Every receptor here comes from a woman aged 80 or over with acute or convalescent COVID-19. The CDR3 runs from the conserved cysteine through the conserved F or W. D genes are given only for firm matches. Size values are once, few and many counts, or a class for expanded clones, and some rows have none.

cdr3_aa | cdr3_nt | j_call | v_call | d_call | clone_size
CASHRDRGLKGQPQHF | TGTGCCAGCCACCGGGACAGGGGGCTGAAAGGGCAGCCCCAGCATTTT | TRBJ1-5 | TRBV19 | TRBD1 | .
CASSRRGTGTTEAFF | TGTGCCAGCAGCCGCAGGGGGACGGGCACCACTGAAGCTTTCTTT | TRBJ1-1 | TRBV7-2 | TRBD1 | .
CASSPDRVAKNIQYF | TGTGCCAGCTCACCGGACAGGGTTGCCAAAAACATTCAGTACTTC | TRBJ2-4 | TRBV18 | TRBD1 | .
CASSRTSGGHTDTQYF | TGCGCCAGCAGTCGGACTAGCGGGGGCCACACAGATACGCAGTATTTT | TRBJ2-3 | TRBV10-1 | TRBD2 | once
CASSSERKLFF | TGTGCCAGCAGCTCAGAGCGGAAACTGTTTTTT | TRBJ1-4 | TRBV11-2 | . | .
CAWSPGGTVRGYTF | TGTGCCTGGAGCCCAGGGGGTACAGTGCGTGGCTACACCTTC | TRBJ1-2 | TRBV30 | TRBD1 | once
CASSYRGQGTNEKLFF | TGTGCCAGCAGCTACCGCGGACAGGGAACTAATGAAAAACTGTTTTTT | TRBJ1-4 | TRBV7-9 | TRBD1 | .
CASSTDRGWNTEAFF | TGTGCCAGTAGTACCGACAGGGGGTGGAACACTGAAGCTTTCTTT | TRBJ1-1 | TRBV19 | TRBD1 | .
CASSPQGLGGGRAQYF | TGTGCCAGCAGCCCACAGGGACTAGGGGGTGGAAGGGCCCAGTACTTC | TRBJ2-5 | TRBV7-2 | TRBD2 | .
CASSHQGMTEAFF | TGTGCCAGCAGCCACCAGGGGATGACTGAAGCTTTCTTT | TRBJ1-1 | TRBV3-1/TRBV3-2 | . | once
CASSSTGGQNTEAFF | TGTGCCAGCAGCTCCACAGGGGGGCAGAACACTGAAGCTTTCTTT | TRBJ1-1 | TRBV6-5 | TRBD1 | few
CASSRTGIPTYEQYF | TGTGCCAGCAGCCGGACAGGGATCCCCACCTACGAGCAGTACTTC | TRBJ2-7 | TRBV16 | TRBD1 | .
CASSGGRTGGDNQPQHF | TGTGCCAGTAGTGGAGGGCGGACAGGGGGTGACAATCAGCCCCAGCATTTT | TRBJ1-5 | TRBV19 | TRBD1 | few
CASSLYGTANYGYTF | TGTGCCAGCAGCTTGTACGGGACAGCTAACTATGGCTACACCTTC | TRBJ1-2 | TRBV5-5 | TRBD1 | .
CASSLDRPNSYNEQFF | TGTGCCAGCAGTTTAGACAGGCCGAACTCCTACAATGAGCAGTTCTTC | TRBJ2-1 | TRBV28 | . | .
CASSPWTSGGFDTGELFF | TGCGCCAGCAGCCCCTGGACTAGCGGGGGTTTCGACACCGGGGAGCTGTTTTTT | TRBJ2-2 | TRBV5-1 | TRBD2 | .
CASSLPAGHMNTEAFF | TGTGCCAGCAGTCTTCCGGCAGGACACATGAACACTGAAGCTTTCTTT | TRBJ1-1 | TRBV2 | . | many
CATSRGPLDPGEKLFF | TGTGCCACCAGCAGGGGCCCGTTGGACCCGGGGGAAAAACTGTTTTTT | TRBJ1-4 | TRBV15 | . | once
CASSPIPGMNTEAFF | TGTGCCAGTAGTCCAATCCCCGGGATGAACACTGAAGCTTTCTTT | TRBJ1-1 | TRBV19 | . | .
CASSDPGGPGANVLTF | TGCGCCAGCAGCGATCCAGGGGGCCCTGGGGCCAACGTCCTGACTTTC | TRBJ2-6 | TRBV5-1 | TRBD1 | .
CASSPSLFLRGIAKNIQYF | TGTGCCAGTAGTCCCTCCCTCTTTCTGCGCGGCATAGCCAAAAACATTCAGTACTTC | TRBJ2-4 | TRBV19 | . | .
CASSPAGRSYNEQFF | TGTGCCAGCAGCCCGGCGGGGCGCTCCTACAATGAGCAGTTCTTC | TRBJ2-1 | TRBV5-6 | . | .